The entry that follows covers one T cell receptor (beta chain) sequence. Specified treatment: preoperative locoregional IRX-2 cytokine immunotherapy. This entry comes from a study of preoperative IRX-2 immunotherapy in early breast cancer. Between the trimmed V and J ends, which lost 5 bases and 6 bases, there was a span of 19 bases. The CDR3 length is 15 residues. The germline CDR1 and CDR2 sequences are SGHNT and YENEEA. TCRdb's copy holds only in-frame clones and misses some; the assay was immunoSEQ multiplex PCR. The sample records some 19,000 clones, approximately 80% being singletons. The clonotype was recovered from a human donor with breast cancer. This chain joins TRBV11-3 and TRBJ1-2; D gene ambiguous. Sample: lymph node tissue, taken after IRX-2 immunotherapy. The CDR3 loop reads CASSVSPDRLNGYTF. The CDR3, as DNA: TGTGCCAGCAGCGTTAGTCCGGACCGCCTGAATGGCTACACCTTC. Variable domain in full (rest from reference TRBV11-3 and TRBJ1-2): EAGVVQSPRYKIIEKKQPVAFWCNPISGHNTLYWYLQNLGQGPELLIRYENEEAVDDSQLPKDRFSAERLKGVDSTLKIQPAELGDSAVYLCASSVSPDRLNGYTFGSGTRLTVV.